The 12 T cell receptor beta chains given below trace back to one sample, sequenced in a study of T cells in Graves' hyperthyroidism and ophthalmopathy. Amplification targeted TCR beta CDR3 regions from RNA transcripts. HTBI primers drove first-round RT-PCR of the TCR CDR3. TCRdb re-called the multiplex PCR reads through MiXCR, storing one row per CDR3 protein. The sample has over 500,000 distinct CDR3 sequences; 15% to 20% are singletons. Sequencing input: blood. The receptors were sampled from a young woman with Graves' ophthalmopathy.

The chain uses TRBV7-2 and TRBJ1-2; D uncertain. With 5 bases removed from V and 1 base from J, the gap between germline ends came to 8 bases. CDR1 is SGHTA, CDR2 FQGNSA, per germline. This CDR3 is built from 13 residues. The chain's CDR3 is CASSPEINYGYTF. In DNA, the CDR3 is TGTGCCAGCAGCCCAGAGATTAACTATGGCTACACCTTC.

At least ten counts were recorded for this clonotype. The rearrangement joins TRBV7-2 to TRBJ1-2; D is undetermined. V lost 5 bases to trimming and J lost 7 bases, with 8 bases between them. Germline V gene lookup returns CDR1 SGHTA and CDR2 FQGNSA. The CDR3 consists of 11 residues. CDR3 protein: CASSLWSGYTF. In nucleotides, the CDR3 is TGTGCCAGCAGCCTTTGGTCTGGCTACACCTTC. Full variable domain (rest looked up from reference TRBV7-2 and TRBJ1-2): GAGVSQSPSNKVTEKGKDVELRCDPISGHTALYWYRQSLGQGLEFLIYFQGNSAPDKSGLPSDRFSAERTGGSVSTLTIQRTQQEDSAVYLCASSLWSGYTFGSGTRLTVV.

This chain joins TRBV19 and TRBJ2-7; D might be TRBD1 or TRBD2, each matching 5 bases. Trimming took off 6 bases at V and 0 bases at J, with 12 bases between the two ends. In germline, CDR1 is LNHDA, CDR2 SQIVND (reference sequence). This CDR3 is built from 14 residues. The CDR3 nucleotides read TGTGCCAGTAGCGGCAGGGAGAGCTCCTACGAGCAGTACTTC. The encoded protein is CASSGRESSYEQYF.

This clonotype has at least ten counts. The chain has TRBV6-1 and TRBJ2-3; TRBD1 agrees at 9 bases. The germline CDR1 and CDR2 sequences are MNHNS and SASEGT. Trimming removed 5 bases from V and 5 bases from J; junction bases left unmatched: 5. The CDR3 covers 14 residues. The CDR3 region is CASSYRGQGDTQYF. CDR3 sequence (DNA): TGTGCCAGCAGTTACAGGGGGCAGGGAGATACGCAGTATTTT.

This clonotype came up many times. This chain joins TRBV6-2 or TRBV6-3 and TRBJ2-3, with 7 bases fitting TRBD1. The germline V gene encodes CDR1 MNHEY and CDR2 SVGEGT. Losses at the gene ends were 4 bases for V and 6 bases for J; bases not matched to a gene: 7. The CDR3 has 14 residues. This CDR3 reads CASSSGQAMDTQYF. In DNA, the CDR3 is TGTGCCAGCAGTTCCGGACAGGCAATGGATACGCAGTATTTT.

This clonotype was found many times. V and J are TRBV5-1 and TRBJ2-3, with D possibly matching TRBD1 (6 bases). Germline lookup yields CDR1 SGHRS and CDR2 YFSETQ. The CDR3 is 15 amino acids. Trimming shortened V by 0 bases and J by 0 bases, and 8 bases separated the two germline ends. The CDR3 DNA reads TGCGCCAGCAGCTTGGGGACAGCTAGCACAGATACGCAGTATTTT. Amino acids: CASSLGTASTDTQYF.

This clonotype showed up just a few times. This chain joins TRBV27 and TRBJ2-1, with D possibly TRBD2 on 5 matching bases. The CDR3 contains 15 residues. V gave up 7 bases and J gave up 7 bases, with 20 bases separating them. From germline, CDR1 is MNHEY and CDR2 SMNVEV (reference sequence). The chain's CDR3 is CASKPRRIMVNEQFF. The CDR3 DNA sequence: TGTGCCAGCAAGCCCCGGAGGATCATGGTAAATGAGCAGTTCTTC.

Comment on this clonotype: A single base separates this from a much larger clone, so it may be a read error. The genes are TRBV6-5 and TRBJ2-5, with 7 bases identical to TRBD1. Germline CDR1 MNHEY, CDR2 SVGAGI. The CDR3 has 14 amino acids. The ends lost 2 bases at V and 2 bases at J; junction bases unmatched: 2. The CDR3 here is CASSYRDRQETQYF. The DNA of the CDR3 is TGTGCCAGCAGTTACCGGGACAGACAAGAGACCCAGTACTTC.

This clonotype was detected ten times or more. The rearrangement uses TRBV7-2 and TRBJ2-7; no reliable D call. Trimming pared 5 bases from V and 3 bases from J, leaving 14 bases between. In germline, CDR1 is SGHTA, CDR2 FQGNSA. The CDR3 is 14 amino acids. The CDR3 DNA is TGTGCCAGCAGCCCGGAGAGATTCGACTACGAGCAGTACTTC. This encodes CASSPERFDYEQYF.

V gene TRBV27 combines with J gene TRBJ2-3; 9 bases map to TRBD2. Germline V gene sequence: CDR1 MNHEY, CDR2 SMNVEV (reference sequence). The length of the CDR3 is 20 residues. J lost 0 bases, V lost 3 bases, and 16 bases had no gene match. Written as DNA, the CDR3 is TGTGCCAGCAGTTTTTTTAAACTAGCGGGCTGTCAATCTAGCACAGATACGCAGTATTTT. The encoded protein is CASSFFKLAGCQSSTDTQYF.

This clonotype was observed many times. The chain carries TRBV4-1 and TRBJ2-5, with TRBD2 identical over 11 bases. Germline lookup yields CDR1 MGHRA and CDR2 YSYEKL. This CDR3 contains 16 residues. The V gene end was trimmed by 3 bases and the J gene end by 5 bases; junction bases not matched to a gene: 8. The CDR3 loop reads CASSHSGGGQKETQYF. CDR3 nucleotide sequence: TGCGCCAGCAGCCATAGCGGGGGGGGACAAAAGGAGACCCAGTACTTC.

The J gene is TRBJ2-3, the V gene TRBV7-3; D is perhaps TRBD2 (6 bases). Trimming took 5 bases from V and 2 from J, leaving 17 bases between them. Germline assignment: CDR1 SGHTA and CDR2 FQGTGA. This CDR3 has 16 amino acids. The CDR3 DNA reads as TGTGCCAGCAGCCCCCAGAGGGGCGGGACCACAGATACGCAGTATTTT. Residues: CASSPQRGGTTDTQYF.